Shown below are 27 T cell receptor beta chains from a single sample sequenced in a study of chemoradiotherapy in HPV16-positive cancers. Data came from immunoSEQ multiplex PCR; TCRdb stores just in-frame clones and leaves some out. The sample shows 500 to 700 clones, around 92% of them seen only once. The specimen comprised tumor tissue, sampled from a patient who underwent chemoradiotherapy. Receptors were obtained from a human donor with HPV-associated anogenital cancer.

This sequence joins TRBV19 and TRBJ1-4, with TRBD1 matching 7 bases. V shed 3 bases, J shed 6 bases, and the junction held 16 bases outside the gene matches. CDR1 and CDR2 (germline): LNHDA, SQIVND (reference sequence). There are 18 residues in the CDR3. The CDR3 DNA follows: TGTGCCAGTAGTATCTCCGACAGGGTACGGTTTCGGGATGAAAAACTGTTTTTT. Its protein product is CASSISDRVRFRDEKLFF.

The J gene is TRBJ2-1, the V gene TRBV6-4; 7 bases agree with TRBD1. The CDR3 runs 16 residues. Germline values: CDR1 MRHNA, CDR2 SNTAGT. With 0 bases clipped from V and 5 bases from J, the junction kept 7 bases outside the gene matches. CDR3 region: CASSDSGQGEHNEQFF. The CDR3 DNA reads TGTGCCAGCAGTGACTCTGGGCAGGGGGAACACAATGAGCAGTTCTTC.

J is TRBJ2-3 and V is TRBV5-6; no firm D call. The length of the CDR3 is 14 residues. Trimming took 3 bases from V and 4 from J, leaving 12 bases between them. Looked up from germline, CDR1 is SGHDT and CDR2 is YYEEEE. CDR3 in DNA: TGTGCCAGCAGCTCGACATTCCTTTCAGATACGCAGTATTTT. It codes for CASSSTFLSDTQYF.

The V and J genes are TRBV4-1 and TRBJ2-5, with 10 bases identical to TRBD2. The CDR3 extends over 16 amino acids. Germline values: CDR1 MGHRA, CDR2 YSYEKL. J was trimmed by 4 bases and V by 0 bases; bases with no gene match: 5. The CDR3 DNA follows: TGCGCCAGCAGCCAAGATGGGGTAGCGGGGGGAGAGACCCAGTACTTC. It specifies CASSQDGVAGGETQYF.

This clone occurred once. This chain joins TRBV27 and TRBJ1-5, with D tentatively TRBD1 (5 bases). Trimming stripped 5 bases from V and 2 bases from J, with 7 bases between. This CDR3 has 13 residues. The germline gives CDR1 MNHEY, CDR2 SMNVEV (reference sequence). The CDR3 DNA reads as TGTGCCAGCAGTCCAGGGCGCAATCAGCCCCAGCATTTT. Amino acid sequence: CASSPGRNQPQHF.

This clone was counted only a few times. V and J are TRBV6-4 and TRBJ2-3; possibly TRBD1 or TRBD2 for D (5 bases each). Germline values: CDR1 MRHNA, CDR2 SNTAGT. Trimming shortened V by 0 bases and J by 1 base, and 11 bases separated the two germline ends. The CDR3 is 16 residues long. In DNA form, the CDR3 reads TGTGCCAGCAGTGACTCTGAGGGGCGCGGCACAGATACGCAGTATTTT. It encodes CASSDSEGRGTDTQYF.

The CDR3 nucleotides read TGCGCCAGCAGCTCGGACGGGGGGGTAGATACGCAGTATTTT. This codes for CASSSDGGVDTQYF. The chain joins TRBV5-1 to TRBJ2-3; 8 bases match TRBD2. The trim removed 3 bases at V and 5 bases at J, leaving 5 bases unmatched. The V gene's germline CDR1 is SGHRS and CDR2 YFSETQ. The CDR3 contains 14 residues.

The chain has TRBV2 and TRBJ2-2, with D possibly called TRBD1 or TRBD2 (5 bases each). The germline CDR1 and CDR2 sequences are SNHLY and FYNNEI. V was trimmed by 4 bases and J by 7 bases, leaving 16 bases between them. This CDR3 is 15 amino acids long. Here the CDR3 reads CASSVHGAQNGELFF. The CDR3 region has the DNA TGTGCCAGCAGTGTTCACGGGGCGCAGAACGGGGAGCTGTTTTTT.

The chain recombines TRBV7-2 with TRBJ2-1; D unclear. The germline V gene encodes CDR1 SGHTA and CDR2 FQGNSA. V shed 1 base and J shed 6 bases, with 13 bases lying between them. This CDR3 comprises 15 residues. CDR3 in DNA: TGTGCCAGCAGCTTAGAGAGAAACTACTTCAATGAGCAGTTCTTC. Its translation is CASSLERNYFNEQFF.

The chain carries TRBV30 and TRBJ1-2; D is undetermined. V lost 3 bases and J lost 5, with 13 bases in between. The CDR3 covers 13 residues. Germline V gene lookup returns CDR1 GTSNPN and CDR2 SVGIG (reference sequence). CDR3 DNA sequence: TGTGCCTGGAGCCAGGCGTCTGGATATGGCTACACCTTC. It encodes CAWSQASGYGYTF.

The V call is TRBV5-1, the J call TRBJ1-4; TRBD1 matches at 8 bases. Germline assignment: CDR1 SGHRS and CDR2 YFSETQ. V gave up 1 base and J gave up 5 bases; unmatched junction bases: 4. The CDR3 totals 15 residues. The CDR3 sequence: CASSLQGAVNEKLFF. The CDR3 DNA reads TGCGCCAGCAGCTTGCAGGGGGCCGTAAATGAAAAACTGTTTTTT. The whole variable domain, remainder taken from reference TRBV5-1 and TRBJ1-4, is KAGVTQTPRYLIKTRGQQVTLSCSPISGHRSVSWYQQTPGQGLQFLFEYFSETQRNKGNFPGRFSGRQFSNSRSEMNVSTLELGDSALYLCASSLQGAVNEKLFFGSGTQLSVL.

The chain carries TRBV7-9 and TRBJ2-7; D unresolved. Germline assignment: CDR1 SEHNR and CDR2 FQNEAQ (reference sequence). CDR3 length: 12 amino acids. Trimming removed 5 bases at V and 3 bases at J, with 8 bases between. DNA of the CDR3: TGTGCCAGCAGCATGGGTTTCTACGAGCAGTACTTC. Translation gives CASSMGFYEQYF.

The rearrangement uses TRBV29-1 and TRBJ1-2, with 7 bases lining up with TRBD1. Germline assignment: CDR1 SQVTM and CDR2 ANQGSEA. V gave up 6 bases and J gave up 7 bases; unmatched junction bases: 14. The CDR3 consists of 14 residues. CDR3 protein: CSVETGFSFRGYTF. The CDR3, as DNA: TGCAGCGTAGAGACAGGGTTTTCCTTCCGTGGCTACACCTTC.

This chain connects TRBV11-2 to TRBJ2-1; D tentatively reads TRBD1 or TRBD2 (5 bases each). Germline CDR1 SGHAT, CDR2 FQNNGV. Trimming stripped 5 bases from V and 3 bases from J, with 17 bases between. The CDR3 covers 16 residues. CDR3 protein: CASSTTGTSRYNEQFF. Here the CDR3 DNA reads TGTGCCAGCAGCACCACCGGGACCTCACGCTACAATGAGCAGTTCTTC.

The chain is built from TRBV6-5 and TRBJ1-2; 7 bases map to TRBD1. V dropped 7 bases and J dropped 4; count of bases not matched to a gene: 0. The CDR3 is 11 amino acids. Germline V gene data show CDR1 as MNHEY and CDR2 as SVGAGI. For the CDR3, the DNA is TGTGCCAGCACAGGGGGCTATGGCTACACCTTC. It yields the protein CASTGGYGYTF.

The chain has TRBV10-1 and TRBJ1-2; 7 nucleotides line up with TRBD1. Per germline, CDR1 WNHNN and CDR2 SYGVQD (reference sequence). The J segment lost 4 bases and the V segment lost 6 bases, leaving 5 bases of the junction unmatched. The CDR3 is made up of 13 amino acids. The CDR3 coding sequence is TGCGCCAGCAGCCCGGGACAGCCCTATGGCTACACCTTC. Its translation is CASSPGQPYGYTF.

This rearrangement joins TRBV6-4 to TRBJ2-1; 15 positions agree with TRBD2. CDR3 size: 16 residues. V trimming: 5 bases; J trimming: 8 bases; junction bases outside the gene matches: 7. Germline V gene sequence: CDR1 MRHNA, CDR2 SNTAGT. This chain's CDR3 is CASSFGTSGGKDEQFF. CDR3 in DNA: TGTGCCAGCAGTTTTGGGACTAGCGGGGGGAAGGATGAGCAGTTCTTC.

The chain uses TRBV27 and TRBJ2-5, with TRBD1 matching 7 bases. This CDR3 has 16 residues. V was clipped by 2 bases and J by 1 base; unmatched bases: 7. Germline assignment: CDR1 MNHEY and CDR2 SMNVEV (reference sequence). For the CDR3, the DNA is TGTGCCAGCAGTTTAAGCCCATGGACAGGCCAAGAGACCCAGTACTTC. This gives the protein CASSLSPWTGQETQYF.

In its sample, this clone was seen once. The gene calls are TRBV18 and TRBJ2-3, with 8 bases identical to TRBD2. Germline loops: CDR1 KGHSH, CDR2 LQKENI. The CDR3 loop spans 16 amino acids. The V and J ends lost 2 bases and 4 bases, in that order; junction bases with no gene match: 8. CDR3 loop: CASSPGGGLLPDTQYF. The CDR3 bases are TGTGCCAGCTCACCAGGCGGGGGGCTTCTCCCAGATACGCAGTATTTT.

This chain connects TRBV7-3 to TRBJ1-6; no firm D call. Trimming shortened V by 2 bases and J by 5 bases, and 10 bases separated the two germline ends. Germline CDR1 and CDR2: SGHTA and FQGTGA. The CDR3 consists of 15 residues. The CDR3 loop reads CASSLGRENNSPLHF. Here the CDR3 DNA reads TGTGCCAGCAGCTTAGGACGGGAGAATAATTCACCCCTCCACTTT.

The CDR3 sequence: CASSPGAGALNEQFF. The CDR3 bases are TGTGCCAGCTCACCCGGGGCAGGAGCACTAAATGAGCAGTTCTTC. The chain combines TRBV18 with TRBJ2-1; either TRBD1 or TRBD2 may supply D (5 bases each). V shed 3 bases and J shed 7 bases, with 16 bases lying between them. Germline V gene lookup returns CDR1 KGHSH and CDR2 LQKENI. The CDR3 has 15 residues.

The chain employs TRBV5-1 and TRBJ1-4; perhaps TRBD1 as D (5 bases). Looked up from germline, CDR1 is SGHRS and CDR2 is YFSETQ. Trimming cost V 1 base and J 6 bases, with 13 bases left between them. This CDR3 is 15 amino acids long. The CDR3 loop is CASSLRGESYEKLFF. CDR3 DNA: TGCGCCAGCAGCTTGAGGGGAGAGAGTTATGAAAAACTGTTTTTT. Complete variable domain (other parts from reference TRBV5-1 and TRBJ1-4): KAGVTQTPRYLIKTRGQQVTLSCSPISGHRSVSWYQQTPGQGLQFLFEYFSETQRNKGNFPGRFSGRQFSNSRSEMNVSTLELGDSALYLCASSLRGESYEKLFFGSGTQLSVL.

The chain has TRBV9 and TRBJ2-1, with D perhaps matching TRBD1 (5 bases). The CDR3 totals 15 residues. Looked up from germline, CDR1 is SGDLS and CDR2 is YYNGEE. V gave up 2 bases and J gave up 6 bases, with 15 bases separating them. CDR3: CASSVGQVQGNEQFF. The CDR3 DNA is TGTGCCAGCAGCGTCGGGCAGGTCCAGGGCAATGAGCAGTTCTTC.

This chain uses TRBV18 with TRBJ1-1; D gene ambiguous. The CDR3 has 15 amino acids. Germline CDR1 reads KGHSH; CDR2 reads LQKENI. Deletions cut 3 bases from V and 0 bases from J, with 11 bases between. The CDR3 here is CASSPSQNMNTEAFF. CDR3 bases: TGTGCCAGCTCACCCTCTCAGAACATGAACACTGAAGCTTTCTTT.

A single count supports this clone. The CDR3: CASSEGDTQYF. The CDR3 bases are TGTGCCAGCAGTGAAGGAGATACGCAGTATTTT. The chain combines TRBV2 with TRBJ2-3; D gene ambiguous. This CDR3 comprises 11 residues. Trimming removed 1 base at V and 5 bases at J, with 1 base between. The germline V gene encodes CDR1 SNHLY and CDR2 FYNNEI.

The J gene is TRBJ2-1, the V gene TRBV5-6; TRBD2 matches at 7 bases. The CDR3 has 16 residues. Per germline, CDR1 SGHDT and CDR2 YYEEEE. The ends lost 4 bases at V and 9 bases at J; junction bases unmatched: 16. CDR3 DNA: TGTGCCAGCAGCGTTGGATGGGGGGGACTCTCGGGTGAGCAGTTCTTC. It specifies CASSVGWGGLSGEQFF.

The rearrangement links TRBV29-1 to TRBJ1-2; 9 bases are a match to TRBD1. This CDR3 spans 15 amino acids. Germline assignment: CDR1 SQVTM and CDR2 ANQGSEA. J was trimmed by 4 bases and V by 3 bases; bases with no gene match: 9. The chain's CDR3 is CSVDPQGQGIYGYTF. As DNA, the CDR3 is TGCAGCGTTGACCCCCAGGGACAGGGAATCTATGGCTACACCTTC.